The clone carrying this T cell receptor (beta chain) was recorded a few times. Its antigen is unknown. The source of the sample is a study of CD8 T cells in ankylosing spondylitis. Study-level results: Some motif variants had been reported before (in reactive arthritis synovial fluid and blood). Ankylosing spondylitis blood appeared to carry a characteristic TCR beta motif of roughly eight highly homologous variants.

TCR beta libraries were made by quantitative 5'-RACE with molecular barcodes. In TCRdb, the 5' RACE reads were re-called with MiXCR into one record per CDR3 protein. This table has around 540,000 distinct CDR3 sequences, roughly 12% appearing once. The CDR3 runs to 18 residues. V lost 6 bases, J lost 0 bases, and 16 bases stayed unmatched. The germline CDR1 and CDR2 sequences are DFQATT and SNEGSKA (reference sequence). This receptor was taken from a male donor with ankylosing spondylitis. J is TRBJ1-5 and V is TRBV20-1; 8 positions match TRBD1. Sequenced: blood, either unsorted or a sorted T cell fraction (not recorded which). This CDR3 is CSAAGQVLGVYSNQPQHF. The DNA for the CDR3 is TGCAGTGCAGCGGGACAGGTCCTCGGGGTTTATAGCAATCAGCCCCAGCATTTT.